This T cell receptor (beta chain) was captured in a study of cytomegalovirus exposure and HLA in healthy donors. On the study more broadly: Around 85 million unique TCR sequences came from HLA-typed donors in an early release. Study-wide points: In terms of immune exposure information, only CMV serostatus was available. Listed as cytomegalovirus-associated were around 160 TCR beta chains.

Use of 60 Vbeta and 13 Jbeta primers characterized the PCR. Profiled with immunoSEQ multiplex PCR; TCRdb holds only in-frame clones, not every one. The table has approximately 240,000 clones, around 80% seen once. V lost 3 bases to trimming and J lost 9 bases, with 15 bases between them. The germline V gene encodes CDR1 SGHDN and CDR2 FVKESK. The CDR3 is 15 amino acids. Points on this clone: Its target is not known.

The chain couples TRBV14 to TRBJ1-6, with D maybe TRBD1 (6 bases). Sequencing was performed on PBMCs. The TCR comes from a woman in her forties in good health and CMV-seronegative. Here the CDR3 reads CASSQNRVGVSPLHF. CDR3 coding DNA: TGTGCCAGCAGCCAGAACAGGGTGGGAGTTTCACCCCTCCACTTT.